This is a list of T cell receptor beta chains from one sample in a study of T cell responses to AZD1222 COVID-19 vaccine. TCRdb's table, derived via immunoSEQ multiplex PCR, lists solely in-frame clones and lacks some. The table records about 120,000 clones, around nine tenths of them present only once. The sample was peripheral blood, taken on day 0 of AZD1222 vaccination. The receptor source for this set is an adult in good health. Each CDR3 is given without its conserved first and last residue. The order of the fields is V gene, J gene, CDR3 length, CDR3 protein.

TRBV5-4	TRBJ2-3	14	ASSTRLALTGDTQY
TRBV14	TRBJ2-1	12	ASSRGQSYNEQF
TRBV19	TRBJ1-5	13	ASSPSGRSNQPQH
TRBV2	TRBJ2-7	11	ASTPRLPDEQY
TRBV11-3	TRBJ1-4	14	ASSPLREGANEKLF
TRBV5-8	TRBJ2-5	12	ASSLLQGQETQY
TRBV7-2	TRBJ2-1	13	ASSLGTSGKKEQF
TRBV6-2/TRBV6-3	TRBJ2-5	15	ASSPMTSGLLQETQY
TRBV4-3	TRBJ1-2	11	ASSQAQNYGYT
TRBV11-2	TRBJ2-1	11	ASGGSSYNEQF
TRBV10-3	TRBJ1-1	11	AISGQVNTEAF
TRBV28	TRBJ1-4	13	ASSQITGGSEKLF
TRBV2	TRBJ1-3	14	ASSPGQVASGNTIY
TRBV6-5	TRBJ1-2	10	ATKTPNYGYT
TRBV7-8	TRBJ2-7	12	ASSLRDDSYEQY
TRBV15	TRBJ1-4	13	ATSRDLDRNEKLF
TRBV7-6	TRBJ2-5	15	ASSSRPTGKRPETQY
TRBV6-6	TRBJ1-6	12	ASSYPGLDSPLH
TRBV27	TRBJ2-7	10	ASSPPSYEQY
TRBV3-1/TRBV3-2	TRBJ1-3	12	ASSPRDFGNTIY
TRBV28	TRBJ2-7	12	ASSPSDISYEQY
TRBV18	TRBJ1-3	15	ASSQLPEGVSGNTIY
TRBV15	TRBJ2-7	13	ATSPLAGGLYEQY
TRBV5-4	TRBJ1-2	14	ASTWGTGLQNYGYT
TRBV7-2	TRBJ2-7	13	ASSTRVGPSYEQY
TRBV19	TRBJ2-1	11	ASSDSSYNEQF
TRBV25-1	TRBJ1-1	9	ASRDRAEAF
TRBV24-1	TRBJ2-1	14	ATSGPTSGRADEQF
TRBV5-1	TRBJ2-1	13	ASSFYGRHVNEQF